This entry describes one TCR beta chain. The repertoire was sequenced with immunoSEQ multiplex PCR; TCRdb's copy has only in-frame clones and lacks some. The data contain about 52,000 clones, around 94% of them singletons. This specimen comes from a study of T cells after posttransplantation cyclophosphamide. V shed 6 bases and J shed 2 bases, with 10 bases lying between them. Germline V lookup: CDR1 LNHDA, CDR2 SQIVND (reference sequence). The CDR3 sequence is 13 residues long. The receptor comes from a woman aged 25 to 39 in good health and a related stem cell transplant donor. Source material: PBMCs. This sequence joins TRBV19 and TRBJ1-2; a weak D match, TRBD1 (6 bases). CDR3 in DNA: TGTGCCAGTAGATACCAGGGGAACTATGGCTACACCTTC. It specifies CASRYQGNYGYTF.